The source of this T cell receptor beta chain is a study of cytomegalovirus exposure and HLA in healthy donors (dated by TCRdb to the late 2010s). With regard to the full study: An earlier analysis of around 600 of the donors reported 276 Gb of sequence data and around 110 million unique TCR beta sequences from 150 million to 200 million T cells. The aim of the study was to test whether cataloging public T cell receptors could identify signatures of past pathogen exposure. Roughly 300 gigabases of sequencing data and roughly 80 million unique TCR sequences made up an early release that covered 640 HLA-typed donors. Donor age, sex, ethnicity and CMV serostatus were compiled together with the repertoire data. A few DR-DQ haplotypes were treated as single units for association and clustering because of strong linkage in the cohort. Typing coverage varied by locus: roughly 629-640 donors for A, B, C, DRB1 and DQB1; roughly 560 for DQA1; around 570 for DPA1; around 490 for DPB1. In addition to the first cohort of roughly 670 subjects, a separate validation cohort of over 90 different subjects was used. In a later analysis, previously published TCR beta repertoires from 500 to 750 donors were re-analyzed and high-resolution HLA genotyping was added so that TCR occurrence patterns could be studied. The later analysis used no new phenotypic data to find candidate immune exposures, relying instead on TCR beta sequences and their occurrence across donors. All discovery cohort repertoires had been generated using a single sequencing platform. A later genetic analysis used genome-wide SNP genotypes for about 60% of the roughly 670 donors, treating that subset as a discovery cohort. To predict cytomegalovirus infection status, the study combined high-throughput TCR immunosequencing, statistical association of individual TCRs with disease status, and machine learning. Across about 370 genotyped donors of the cohort, an average of roughly 250,000 unique TCR beta nucleotide sequences per donor were sequenced, and 15% to 20% of those sequences were non-productive. Class I and class II HLA loci were covered by the typing at four-digit resolution. The study profiled the T cell repertoires of some 610 subjects by immunosequencing and related them to cytomegalovirus serostatus. Of the roughly 390 genotyped donors, approximately 82% fell in the genetic ancestry cluster associated with self-reported Caucasian donors. An earlier analysis of around 540 of the donors applied high-throughput TCR beta sequencing to assess whether each TCR beta V gene segment acted as functional or pseudogenic. The investigation overall reported the following: In a later analysis, over 15,000 TCR beta sequences were associated with specific HLA alleles at a false discovery rate of 0.05. The presence/absence analyses assumed that sequencing depth was roughly uniform across donors, and that assumption may not be true. According to the authors, the approach could potentially be generalized to other disease states and immunological phenotypes. In a later analysis, HLA-associated TCR beta chains showed more clonal expansion and lower generation probabilities than non-associated chains that were equally common. A total of roughly 160 TCR beta chains were listed by the study as associated with cytomegalovirus. A further reported finding was that TCR beta sequences accurately predicted the HLA-A and HLA-B alleles for most subjects in the first cohort. In a later analysis, TCR association rates were found to vary across HLA loci, with the most associated TCRs seen for DRB1 alleles and the fewest for HLA-C alleles. Because some donors lacked HLA typing at each locus, the association tests relied only on the typed subset. The earlier analysis of approximately 540 of the donors excluded roughly 16 rarely observed V segments, including chromosome 9 orphons, because counts were too low. Because the 87-base-pair reads could not distinguish some IMGT-functional V segments, including TRBV6-2 and TRBV6-3, those segments were excluded. Several of the top co-occurrence clusters appeared to be linked to parvovirus B19, influenza, CMV and Epstein-Barr virus, according to a later analysis. In both the original and validation cohorts, the classifier was reported to diagnose cytomegalovirus status with high specificity and sensitivity. The cohort was sequenced for TCR beta chains only, and without alpha or paired-chain data the features that could be detected were limited. While some public TCRs were present in many individuals, most TCR sequences turned up only very rarely across donors. When HLA alleles, especially DR and DQ, strongly co-occurred, attributing TCR associations to individual alleles was difficult. A few of the identified cytomegalovirus-associated TCR beta chains were confirmed in vitro to be specific for cytomegalovirus antigens. A later genetic analysis reported fewer N-insertions in productive TCRs among donors in an Asian-associated ancestry cluster than the approximately 700-donor mean. In an earlier analysis of 450 to 750 of the donors, most TCR beta V segments appeared in productive rearrangements about 87% or about 30% of the time, broadly matching IMGT annotations. An association between a missense DCLRE1C variant and V-gene and J-gene trimming of TCR beta chains was found in a later genetic analysis and replicated in an independent cohort. Most CMV-associated TCR beta chains appeared to be HLA-restricted in a later analysis, and the HLA associations seemed to be driven largely by CMV exposure. The sequencing pipeline was judged likely to have produced a cluster of highly shared sequence variants as a technical artifact. The only immune exposure information available for the cohort was CMV serostatus. Correlated functional status among segregating V segments might reflect linkage disequilibrium, but an unknown experimental factor could not be ruled out.

This clone was picked up one time. No cognate antigen has been identified for it. The input lacks base qualities; no much larger clone sits a single base away. In total, roughly 670 healthy bone marrow donors made up the cohort. At the time of sampling, every cohort member was nominally healthy, though immune exposures that went unrecorded were likely present. The donor was CMV seropositive and was included in the group of 250 to 300 seropositive cohort members. A peripheral blood sample was provided by each donor, and peripheral blood mononuclear cells were used for TCR beta sequencing. The Qiagen DNeasy Blood Extraction Kit was used to extract genomic DNA from the blood cell samples. The CDR3 holds 9 amino acids from the cysteine to the phenylalanine. Only the CDR3 DNA stays, 27 bases, in frame from base 1. CDR1 and CDR2, looked up from the germline V gene, are SGHTS and YDEGEE. The junction shows trimming of 4 bases on V and 7 bases on J, plus 3 bases between the germline ends.

Libraries were built with the immunoSEQ multiplex PCR assay. For the multiplex PCR, a mixture combining 60 forward primers for TCR Vbeta segments and 13 reverse primers for TCR Jbeta segments was used. Amplification of the CDR3 region of rearranged TCR beta genes was performed with a multiplex PCR assay on genomic DNA. Amplified TCR beta libraries were sequenced as 87-base-pair reads on the Illumina HiSeq System. In the authors' own workflow: A later analysis counted some 74 million unique TCR beta chains across the 650 to 700 repertoires, and 9.5 million to 11 million of these chains were shared by at least two donors. Raw reads were error-corrected and collapsed into unique sequences by a nearest-neighbor algorithm in which closely related sequences were merged to remove PCR and sequencing errors. V, D and J gene segments were assigned by aligning CDR3 sequences to IMGT reference sequences. For a sequence to be retained, at least a six-nucleotide match to both a V gene segment and a J gene segment was required. Rearrangements were called productive when the CDR3 lacked stop codons and stayed in frame with V and J; all others were non-productive. CDR3 was defined by IMGT convention, running from the second conserved V-encoded cysteine to the conserved J-encoded phenylalanine. Sequences without an unambiguous match to a single V gene segment were excluded from the earlier analysis of about 600 of the donors. In an earlier analysis of several hundred of the donors, V segments were called functional above 56.7% productive rearrangements and were called segregating when the between-donor standard deviation exceeded 5%. A statistical classification framework was built to diagnose cytomegalovirus status from the catalog of TCR beta chain sequences. V and J gene assignment, in a later analysis, came from comparing TCR nucleotide sequences with IMGT/GENE-DB human TR gene sequences. In a later analysis, CDR3 sequences and most-parsimonious VDJ recombination scenarios were assigned using the TCRdist pipeline. In a later analysis, every TCR beta chain was defined by the combination of its CDR3 amino acid sequence and its V-gene family, and reads without a unique V-gene family were dropped. A later analysis removed several hundred highly shared, low-generation-probability nucleotide sequences to deal with suspected cross-contamination and a sequencing artifact. A later analysis calculated a clonal expansion index for each public chain from normalized within-repertoire ranks of inferred template counts. In a later analysis, generation probabilities were computed with a VDJ recombination model fitted to out-of-frame rearrangements, and the resulting probabilities were checked against IGoR. In a later analysis, hypergeometric tests were used to score TCR-TCR, TCR-HLA and TCR-CMV co-occurrence, with a repertoire-size bias correction applied to TCR pairs. To estimate false discovery rates, a later analysis permuted the HLA or CMV assignments 20 times. In a later analysis, co-occurring TCRs were grouped using DBSCAN, and TCRdist sequence similarity was added for clustering within HLA-allele-positive subsets. Repertoires with fewer than 30,000 or more than 120,000 public chains, plus five repertoires with anomalous nucleotide sharing, were excluded from co-occurrence clustering. Here the immuneACCESS table is served through TCRdb, limited to in-frame sequences with V and J called. Missing clones are a known gap in these copies; in checked studies unresolved V genes cover under half, and the rest lacks a known reason. The V and J calls and clone size were taken over from that table, and D and trimming were inferred from the DNA. Present in this sample are 200,000 or so clones, over 65% of which were seen just once. The ten largest clones take up about 2.6% of the sample.

Recombination linked TRBV5-8 to TRBJ2-7; the D gene cannot be resolved reliably. The sample comprised PBMCs. The clonotype originates from a woman in her forties or fifties in good health and CMV-seropositive. The sequenced DNA is TGTGCCAGCAGCCCGGAGCAGTACTTC. This encodes CASSPEQYF.